This T cell receptor beta chain emerged from a study of T cells after posttransplantation cyclophosphamide. In germline, CDR1 is SGHDT, CDR2 YYEEEE. The V end lost 4 bases, the J end lost 7 bases, and 20 bases lay between the germline ends. The CDR3 spans 15 residues. Data came from immunoSEQ multiplex PCR; TCRdb stores just in-frame clones and leaves some out. The data hold about 52,000 clones, with roughly 94% observed a single time. Sample: PBMCs. The chain has TRBV5-6 and TRBJ1-2; D possibly corresponds to TRBD1 (6 bases). This TCR derives from a woman aged 25 to 39 in good health and a related stem cell transplant donor. CDR3: CASSPRTDRVVGYTF. CDR3 coding DNA: TGTGCCAGCAGCCCTCGGACAGACCGGGTTGTTGGCTACACCTTC. Combining the CDR3 with reference TRBV5-6 and TRBJ1-2 gives the whole variable domain DAGVTQSPTHLIKTRGQQVTLRCSPKSGHDTVSWYQQALGQGPQFIFQYYEEEERQRGNFPDRFSGHQFPNYSSELNVNALLLGDSALYLCASSPRTDRVVGYTFGSGTRLTVV.